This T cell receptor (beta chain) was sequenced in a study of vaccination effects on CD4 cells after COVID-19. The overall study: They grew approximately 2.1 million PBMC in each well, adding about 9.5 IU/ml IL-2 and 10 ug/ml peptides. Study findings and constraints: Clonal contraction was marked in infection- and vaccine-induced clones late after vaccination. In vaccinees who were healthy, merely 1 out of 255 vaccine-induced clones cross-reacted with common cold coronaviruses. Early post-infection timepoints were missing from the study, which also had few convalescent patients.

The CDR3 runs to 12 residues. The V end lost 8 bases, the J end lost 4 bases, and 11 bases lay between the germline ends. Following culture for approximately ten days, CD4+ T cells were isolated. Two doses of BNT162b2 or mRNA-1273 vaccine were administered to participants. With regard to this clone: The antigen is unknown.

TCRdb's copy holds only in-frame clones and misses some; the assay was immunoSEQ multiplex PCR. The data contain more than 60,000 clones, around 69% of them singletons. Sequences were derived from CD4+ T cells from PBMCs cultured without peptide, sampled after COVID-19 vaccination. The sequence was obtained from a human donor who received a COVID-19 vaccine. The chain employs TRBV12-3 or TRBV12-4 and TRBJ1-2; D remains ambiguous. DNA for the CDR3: TGTGCCAGCTCAGGAGGGTTCTATGGCTACACCTTC. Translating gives CASSGGFYGYTF.